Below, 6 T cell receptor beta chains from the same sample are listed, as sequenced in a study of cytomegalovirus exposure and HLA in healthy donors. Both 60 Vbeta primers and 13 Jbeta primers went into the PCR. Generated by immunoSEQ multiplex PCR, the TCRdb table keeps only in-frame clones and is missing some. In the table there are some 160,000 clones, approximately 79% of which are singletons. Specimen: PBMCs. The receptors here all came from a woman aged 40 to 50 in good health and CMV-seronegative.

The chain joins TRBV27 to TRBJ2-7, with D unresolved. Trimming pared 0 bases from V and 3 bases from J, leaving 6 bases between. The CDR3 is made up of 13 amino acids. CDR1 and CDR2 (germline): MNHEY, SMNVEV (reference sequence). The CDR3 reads CASSLSSIYEQYF. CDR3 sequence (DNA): TGTGCCAGCAGTTTATCGTCCATCTACGAGCAGTACTTC.

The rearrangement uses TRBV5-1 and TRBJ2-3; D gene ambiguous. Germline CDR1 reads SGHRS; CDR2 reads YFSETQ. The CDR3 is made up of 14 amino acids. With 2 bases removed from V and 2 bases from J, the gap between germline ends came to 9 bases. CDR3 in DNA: TGCGCCAGCAGCTTTGGCGGATTCACAGATACGCAGTATTTT. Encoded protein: CASSFGGFTDTQYF. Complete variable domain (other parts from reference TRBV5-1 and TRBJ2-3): KAGVTQTPRYLIKTRGQQVTLSCSPISGHRSVSWYQQTPGQGLQFLFEYFSETQRNKGNFPGRFSGRQFSNSRSEMNVSTLELGDSALYLCASSFGGFTDTQYFGPGTRLTVL.

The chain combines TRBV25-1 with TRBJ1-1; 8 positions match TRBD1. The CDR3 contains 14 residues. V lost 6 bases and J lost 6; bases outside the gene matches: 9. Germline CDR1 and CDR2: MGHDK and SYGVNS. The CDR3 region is CASRAGQGLSEAFF. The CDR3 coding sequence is TGTGCCAGCAGGGCAGGACAGGGCCTTTCTGAAGCTTTCTTT.

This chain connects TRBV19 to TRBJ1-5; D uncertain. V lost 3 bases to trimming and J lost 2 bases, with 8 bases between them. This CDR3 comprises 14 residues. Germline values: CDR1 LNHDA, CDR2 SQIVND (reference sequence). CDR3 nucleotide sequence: TGTGCCAGTAGTATTGAGGGTGGCAATCAGCCCCAGCATTTT. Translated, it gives CASSIEGGNQPQHF.

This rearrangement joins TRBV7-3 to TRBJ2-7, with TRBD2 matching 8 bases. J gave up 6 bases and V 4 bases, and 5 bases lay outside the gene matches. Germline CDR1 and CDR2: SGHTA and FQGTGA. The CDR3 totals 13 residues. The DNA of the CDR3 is TGTGCCAGCAGCTACGGGGGGGTAAGCGAGCAGTACTTC. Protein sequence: CASSYGGVSEQYF.

DNA for the CDR3: TGTGCCAGCAGCCCCCGACAGGGTGAAGCTTTCTTT. Translated, it gives CASSPRQGEAFF. The rearrangement joins TRBV14 to TRBJ1-1; 7 bases are a match to TRBD1. The germline V gene encodes CDR1 SGHDN and CDR2 FVKESK. This CDR3 comprises 12 residues. Trimming removed 4 bases from V and 7 bases from J; junction bases left unmatched: 3.